The present TCR beta chain was sequenced within a study of STAT3 mutations in large granular lymphocyte leukemia. Whole-study context: Canonical activating STAT3 mutations were detected in roughly half of the longitudinally sequenced T-LGLL patients. Study-wide findings and caveats: Suggested: STAT3 mutation was not the ancestral event for these clonal expansions. No sample exists from the first appearance of each clone. Every T-cell large granular lymphocyte leukemia patient had at least one immunodominant TCR beta clonotype.

Here immunoSEQ multiplex PCR was the method, and the copy in TCRdb shows in-frame clones only, minus some. The sample contains 7,000 to 9,000 clones, over 70% of which appear only once. On this clone itself: Antigen: not known.

This CDR3 has 14 amino acids. Trimming left V 2 bases short and J 2 bases short, with 7 bases between. The germline CDR1 and CDR2 sequences are SEHNR and FQNEAQ (reference sequence). V usage is TRBV7-9 and J usage is TRBJ1-5; unclear D gene. What was sequenced was peripheral blood mononuclear cells. This sequence originates from a woman aged 40-49 years with T-cell large granular lymphocyte leukemia. Some clones in this sample may be carry-over from other donors' samples. The CDR3 nucleotides read TGTGCCAGCAGCTTATCTAGAGGCAATCAGCCCCAGCATTTT. It is translated as CASSLSRGNQPQHF. The whole variable domain, filled in from reference TRBV7-9 and TRBJ1-5, reads DTGVSQNPRHKITKRGQNVTFRCDPISEHNRLYWYRQTLGQGPEFLTYFQNEAQLEKSRLLSDRFSAERPKGSFSTLEIQRTEQGDSAMYLCASSLSRGNQPQHFGDGTRLSIL.